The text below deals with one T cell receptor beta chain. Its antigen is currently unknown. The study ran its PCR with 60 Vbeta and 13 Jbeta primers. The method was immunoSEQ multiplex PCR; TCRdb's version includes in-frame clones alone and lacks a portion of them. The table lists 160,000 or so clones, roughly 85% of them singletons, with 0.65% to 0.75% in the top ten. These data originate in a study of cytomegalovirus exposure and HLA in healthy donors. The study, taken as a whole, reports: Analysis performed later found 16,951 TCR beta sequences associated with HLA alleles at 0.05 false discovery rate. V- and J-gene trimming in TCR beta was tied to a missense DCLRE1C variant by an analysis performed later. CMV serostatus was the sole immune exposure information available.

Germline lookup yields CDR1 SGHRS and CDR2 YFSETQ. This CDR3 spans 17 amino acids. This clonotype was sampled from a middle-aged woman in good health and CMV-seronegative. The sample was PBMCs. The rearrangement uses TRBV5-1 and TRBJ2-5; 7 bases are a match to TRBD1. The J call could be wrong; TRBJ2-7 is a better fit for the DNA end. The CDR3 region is CASSFSSAGTVSYEQYF. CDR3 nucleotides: TGCGCCAGCAGCTTTTCTTCTGCCGGGACAGTCTCCTACGAGCAGTACTTC.